This TCR beta chain was identified in a study of response to subunit inactivated influenza vaccine. Trimming removed 0 bases at V and 3 bases at J, with 13 bases between. CDR1 and CDR2 (germline): SGHDT, YYEEEE. This CDR3 comprises 16 residues. This clonotype was observed a few times. TCRdb called the RT-PCR reads again in MiXCR, with one record for every CDR3 protein. The sample lists 800,000 to 1,000,000 distinct CDR3 sequences, about 20% occurring once. The TCR sequence derives from a man aged 45-65 years who received an inactivated influenza vaccine. This rearrangement joins TRBV5-6 to TRBJ1-5; D unresolved. The material sequenced was PBMCs from blood, taken more than 4 days after vaccination. CDR3 in amino acids: CASSLGAGGYNQPQHF. CDR3 bases: TGTGCCAGCAGCTTGGGGGCCGGAGGGTACAATCAGCCCCAGCATTTT.